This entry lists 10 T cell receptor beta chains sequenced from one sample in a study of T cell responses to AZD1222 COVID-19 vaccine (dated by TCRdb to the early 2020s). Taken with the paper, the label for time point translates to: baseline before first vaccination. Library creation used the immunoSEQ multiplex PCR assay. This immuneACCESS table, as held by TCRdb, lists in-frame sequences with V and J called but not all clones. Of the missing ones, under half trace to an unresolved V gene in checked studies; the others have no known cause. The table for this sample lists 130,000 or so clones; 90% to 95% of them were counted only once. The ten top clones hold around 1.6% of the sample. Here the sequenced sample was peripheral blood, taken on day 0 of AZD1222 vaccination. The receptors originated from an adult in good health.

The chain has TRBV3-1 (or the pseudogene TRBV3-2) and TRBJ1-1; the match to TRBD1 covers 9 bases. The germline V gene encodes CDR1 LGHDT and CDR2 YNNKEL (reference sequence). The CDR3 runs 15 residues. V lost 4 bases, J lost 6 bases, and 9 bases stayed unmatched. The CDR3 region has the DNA TGTGCCAGCAGCCCAACAGGGGGCCTCCCACCTGAAGCTTTCTTT. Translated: CASSPTGGLPPEAFF.

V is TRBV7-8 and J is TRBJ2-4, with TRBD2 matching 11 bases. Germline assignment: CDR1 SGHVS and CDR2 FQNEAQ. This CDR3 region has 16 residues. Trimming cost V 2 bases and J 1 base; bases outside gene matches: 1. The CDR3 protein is CASSLSSGGAKNIQYF. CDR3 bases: TGTGCCAGCAGCTTATCTAGCGGGGGGGCCAAAAACATTCAGTACTTC.

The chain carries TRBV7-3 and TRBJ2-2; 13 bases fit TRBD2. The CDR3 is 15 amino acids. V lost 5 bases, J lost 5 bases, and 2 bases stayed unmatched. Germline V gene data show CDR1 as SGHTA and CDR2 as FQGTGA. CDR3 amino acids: CASSRTSGSTGELFF. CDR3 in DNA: TGTGCCAGCAGCCGGACTAGCGGGAGTACCGGGGAGCTGTTTTTT.

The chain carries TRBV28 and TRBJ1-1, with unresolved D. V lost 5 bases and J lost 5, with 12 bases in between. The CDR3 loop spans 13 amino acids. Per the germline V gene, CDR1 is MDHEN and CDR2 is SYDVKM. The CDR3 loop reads CASSRPGGTEAFF. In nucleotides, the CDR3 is TGTGCCAGCAGTCGCCCCGGCGGGACTGAAGCTTTCTTT.

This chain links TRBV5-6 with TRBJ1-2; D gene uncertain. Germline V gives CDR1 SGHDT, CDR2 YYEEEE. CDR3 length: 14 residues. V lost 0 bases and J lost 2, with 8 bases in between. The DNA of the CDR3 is TGTGCCAGCAGCTTGGACAGATTAAACTATGGCTACACCTTC. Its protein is CASSLDRLNYGYTF. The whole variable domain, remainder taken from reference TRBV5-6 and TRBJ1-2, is DAGVTQSPTHLIKTRGQQVTLRCSPKSGHDTVSWYQQALGQGPQFIFQYYEEEERQRGNFPDRFSGHQFPNYSSELNVNALLLGDSALYLCASSLDRLNYGYTFGSGTRLTVV.

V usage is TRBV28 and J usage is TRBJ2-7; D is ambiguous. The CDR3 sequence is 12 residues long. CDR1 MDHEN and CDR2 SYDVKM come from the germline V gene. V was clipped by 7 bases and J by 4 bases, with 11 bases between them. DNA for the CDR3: TGTGCCAGCACCCGTGGAACATACGAGCAGTACTTC. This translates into CASTRGTYEQYF.

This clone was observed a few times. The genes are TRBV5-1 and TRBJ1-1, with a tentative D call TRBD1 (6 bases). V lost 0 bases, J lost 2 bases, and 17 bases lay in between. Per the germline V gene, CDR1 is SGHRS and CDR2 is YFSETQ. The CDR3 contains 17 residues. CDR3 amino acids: CASSLEPQGTTNTEAFF. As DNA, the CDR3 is TGCGCCAGCAGCTTGGAACCTCAGGGGACTACCAACACTGAAGCTTTCTTT.

CDR3 loop: CAIRDRANYGYTF. For the CDR3, the DNA is TGTGCCATCAGAGACAGGGCTAACTATGGCTACACCTTC. The rearrangement joins TRBV6-5 to TRBJ1-2, with 7 bases aligning to TRBD1. The CDR3 covers 13 residues. Unmatched junction bases numbered 5, after V lost 10 bases and J lost 0 bases. The germline gives CDR1 MNHEY, CDR2 SVGAGI.

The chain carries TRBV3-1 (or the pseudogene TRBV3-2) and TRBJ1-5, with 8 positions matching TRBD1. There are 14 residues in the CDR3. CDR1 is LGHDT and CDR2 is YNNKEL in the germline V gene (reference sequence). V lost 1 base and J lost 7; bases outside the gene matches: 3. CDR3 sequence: CASSQGYRGQPQHF. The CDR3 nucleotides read TGTGCCAGCAGCCAAGGATACAGGGGGCAGCCCCAGCATTTT.

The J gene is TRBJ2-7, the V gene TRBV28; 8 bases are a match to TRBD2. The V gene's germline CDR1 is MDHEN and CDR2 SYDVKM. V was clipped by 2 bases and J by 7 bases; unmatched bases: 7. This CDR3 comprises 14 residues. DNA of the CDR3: TGTGCCAGCAGTTTAAAACCGGCGGGGGGTGAGCAGTACTTC. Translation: CASSLKPAGGEQYF.